The following is a T cell receptor (beta chain) sequence with its context. Its cognate antigen is unknown. One base away lies a much larger clone, so this may be a sequencing read error. This specimen comes from a study of T cell repertoires in cytomegalovirus infection. As for the study in general: CMV epitopes used comprised recently identified HLA-C-restricted ones and well-studied HLA-B-restricted ones.

TCRdb re-derived calls from the reads in MiXCR, one entry per CDR3 protein. The repertoire holds some 940,000 distinct CDR3 sequences, around 32% seen once, with under 15% in the top ten. Study results and limitations: Cumulative frequency of public TCR beta families picked out carriers of CMV plus the relevant HLA. HLA-C-restricted, CMV-specific TCR beta clonotypes were dominant ex vivo.

Trimming cost V 2 bases and J 5 bases, with 11 bases left between them. This CDR3 is 14 amino acids long. Germline CDR1 MNHEY, CDR2 SMNVEV (reference sequence). This chain uses TRBV27 with TRBJ2-3; unclear D gene. Material: cultured CD8+ T cells from PBMCs, obtained from culture after CMV antigen stimulation. This receptor was identified in a human donor in good health (CMV status not recorded). Some clones in this sample may be carry-over from other donors' samples. CDR3 in amino acids: CASSLTAHVDTQYF. The DNA for the CDR3 is TGTGCCAGCAGTTTAACAGCCCACGTAGATACGCAGTATTTT.